The source of this T cell receptor (beta chain) is a study of blood T cell repertoires in COVID-19. Turning to the study itself: Both acute and convalescent COVID-19 samples were obtained from the United States, Italy and Spain. The analysed material was cDNA or gDNA that came from T cells, B-cell-depleted T cells, or PBMCs.

Per the original methods: Counts of nucleated cells, estimated from reference gene primer amplification, were obtained. Repertoires were generated with immunoSEQ multiplex PCR, while TCRdb's copy carries only in-frame clones and drops some. D and trimming were read from the DNA, whereas the V and J calls and clone size are those reported in that table. The repertoire holds roughly 150,000 clones, with 85% to 90% as singletons. This clonotype originated in an older woman with active COVID-19. Sequencing was done on a sample of peripheral blood.

CDR3 amino acids: CASSPPSRATQYF. The CDR3 DNA reads TGTGCCAGCAGTCCCCCATCCCGAGCGACCCAGTACTTC. The chain carries TRBV6-2 or TRBV6-3 and TRBJ2-5; D gene uncertain. Trimming removed 5 bases at V and 7 bases at J, with 14 bases between. Looked up from germline, CDR1 is MNHEY and CDR2 is SVGEGT. This CDR3 comprises 13 residues.